This T cell receptor beta chain was identified in a study of PD-L1 blockade in urothelial cancer. In the study overall: Enrolled patients had been treated previously with 0 to 3 chemotherapy regimens. Analysis of the blood was performed 3 weeks (second dose) and 6 weeks after treatment start.

Specified time point: pretreatment peripheral blood. All patients handed over anywhere from 1 to 8 samples, pretreatment and on-treatment. Sequencing was performed with immunoSEQ multiplex PCR; in TCRdb, only in-frame clones are kept and a portion is missing. The table has under 80,000 clones, roughly 79% seen once. V lost 0 bases and J lost 7; bases outside the gene matches: 4. The germline gives CDR1 ENHRY, CDR2 SYGVKD. This CDR3 has 15 residues. The chain couples TRBV10-3 to TRBJ1-4; 8 bases agree with TRBD1. The TCR originated in a man in his 70s with urothelial cancer. Sequences were derived from PBMCs, sampled around atezolizumab (anti-PD-L1) treatment. CDR3 sequence reads: CAISESVRGPEKLFF. Written as DNA, the CDR3 is TGTGCCATCAGTGAGTCGGTCAGGGGGCCTGAAAAACTGTTTTTT.